This TCR beta chain originates from a study of blood T cell repertoires in COVID-19. Study-wide background: The study drew acute and convalescent COVID-19 samples from the United States, Italy and Spain.

Profiling relied on immunoSEQ multiplex PCR, and the TCRdb table lists in-frame clones only, not all of them. The sample consists of about 220,000 clones, roughly 84% of them appearing once. Germline V gene sequence: CDR1 MNHNS, CDR2 SASEGT. Trimming removed 4 bases at V and 2 bases at J, with 15 bases between. This CDR3 is built from 16 residues. The rearrangement uses TRBV6-1 and TRBJ1-5; no clear D gene. This clonotype was obtained from a woman aged 55 to 70 who had recovered from COVID-19. Input material: peripheral blood. The CDR3 sequence is CASSGIARSRNQPQHF. In DNA form, the CDR3 reads TGTGCCAGCAGTGGTATCGCCCGGTCGCGCAATCAGCCCCAGCATTTT.